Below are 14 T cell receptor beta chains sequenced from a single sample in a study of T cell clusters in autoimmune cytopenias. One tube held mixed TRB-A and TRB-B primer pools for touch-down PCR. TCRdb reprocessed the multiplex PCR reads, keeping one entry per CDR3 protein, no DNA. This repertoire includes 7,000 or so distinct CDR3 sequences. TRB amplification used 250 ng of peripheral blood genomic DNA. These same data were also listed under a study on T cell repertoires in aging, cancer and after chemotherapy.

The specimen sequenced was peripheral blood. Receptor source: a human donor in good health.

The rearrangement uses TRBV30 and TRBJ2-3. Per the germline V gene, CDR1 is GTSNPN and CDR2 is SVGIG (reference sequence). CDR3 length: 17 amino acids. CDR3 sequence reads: CAWSPRFFRGKPDTKYF.

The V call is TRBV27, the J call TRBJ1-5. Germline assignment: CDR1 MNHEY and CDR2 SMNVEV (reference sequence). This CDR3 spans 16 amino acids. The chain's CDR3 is CASSLKAAELGWPQHF.

The CDR3 protein is CASSLDLASASSTDTQYF. V and J are TRBV11-2 and TRBJ2-3; TCRdb's D call, TRBD2, is unchecked because there is no DNA. The CDR3 contains 18 residues. Per germline, CDR1 SGHAT and CDR2 FQNNGV.

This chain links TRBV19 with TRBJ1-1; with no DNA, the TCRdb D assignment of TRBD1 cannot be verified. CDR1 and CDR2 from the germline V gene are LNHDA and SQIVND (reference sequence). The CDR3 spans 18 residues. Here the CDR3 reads CASSIDPLRMRPNTEAFF. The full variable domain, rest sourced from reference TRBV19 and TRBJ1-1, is DGGITQSPKYLFRKEGQNVTLSCEQNLNHDAMYWYRQDPGQGLRLIYYSQIVNDFQKGDIAEGYSVSREKKESFPLTVTSAQKNPTAFYLCASSIDPLRMRPNTEAFFGQGTRLTVV.

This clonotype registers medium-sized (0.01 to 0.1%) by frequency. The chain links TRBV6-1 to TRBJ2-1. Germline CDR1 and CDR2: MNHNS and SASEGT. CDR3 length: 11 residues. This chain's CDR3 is CASSDLDEQFF.

CDR3 residues: CASSLGTGGVSGANVLTF. This sequence joins TRBV11-1 and TRBJ2-6; checking the TCRdb D call of TRBD1 is not possible without DNA. The CDR3 has 18 amino acids. Per the germline V gene, CDR1 is SGHAT and CDR2 is FQDESV (reference sequence).

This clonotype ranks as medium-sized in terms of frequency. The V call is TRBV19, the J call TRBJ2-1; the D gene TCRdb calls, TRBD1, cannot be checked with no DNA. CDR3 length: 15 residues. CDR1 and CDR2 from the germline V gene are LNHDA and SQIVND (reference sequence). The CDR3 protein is CASTGGLSSYNEQFF.

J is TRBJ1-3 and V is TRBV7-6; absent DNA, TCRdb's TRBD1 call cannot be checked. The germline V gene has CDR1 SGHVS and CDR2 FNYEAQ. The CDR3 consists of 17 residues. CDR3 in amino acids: CASSLGTASISGNTIYF.

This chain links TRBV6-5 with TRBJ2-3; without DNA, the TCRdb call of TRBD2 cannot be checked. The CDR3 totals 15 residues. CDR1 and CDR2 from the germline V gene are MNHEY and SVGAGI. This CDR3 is CASSRASGRVDTQYF.

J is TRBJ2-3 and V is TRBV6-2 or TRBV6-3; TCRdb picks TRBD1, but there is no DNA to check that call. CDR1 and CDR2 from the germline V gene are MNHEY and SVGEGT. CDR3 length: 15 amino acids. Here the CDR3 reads CASSKGERSTDTQYF.

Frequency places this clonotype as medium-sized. CDR3: CASSYSQSTGELFF. The rearrangement uses TRBV6-2 or TRBV6-3 and TRBJ2-2. The CDR3 extends over 14 amino acids. Germline assignment: CDR1 MNHEY and CDR2 SVGEGT.

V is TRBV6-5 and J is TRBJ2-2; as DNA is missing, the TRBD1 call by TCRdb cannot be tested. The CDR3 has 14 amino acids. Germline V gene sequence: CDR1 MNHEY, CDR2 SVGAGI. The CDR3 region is CASSYDRNTGELFF.

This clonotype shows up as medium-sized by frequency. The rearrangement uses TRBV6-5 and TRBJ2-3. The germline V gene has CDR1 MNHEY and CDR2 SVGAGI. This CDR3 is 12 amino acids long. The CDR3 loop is CASQQGTDTQYF.

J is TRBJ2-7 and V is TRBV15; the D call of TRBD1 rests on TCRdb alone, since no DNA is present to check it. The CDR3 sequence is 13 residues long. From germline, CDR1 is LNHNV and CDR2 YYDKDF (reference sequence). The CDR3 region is CATRGQGSHEQYF.